The 23 T cell receptor beta chains in this list originate from one sample, sequenced in a study of tumor and adjacent non-tumor tissue in lung cancer (dated 2018 in TCRdb). Bulk unsorted tissue served as the source for RNA extraction, and RNA quality was assessed using a NanoDrop ND-1000 and an Agilent 2100. For the normal lung samples, distant non-tumor tissue was collected more than 3 cm away from the tumor edge. To prepare the library, multiplex PCR was applied. TCRdb records Illumina HiSeq 2500 as the sequencer. TCRbeta libraries were constructed through three rounds of nested PCR with primers (Table S4) according to protocols modified from ARM-PCR. TCRdb passed the public sequencing reads through fastp at Q25 and MiXCR, retaining productive beta sequences. Duplicate CDR3 protein sequences are folded into a single record with the most common DNA and genes. The sample table contains fewer than 45,000 distinct CDR3 sequences; only one count was recorded for roughly two thirds of them. The ten largest clones add up to 19% of the sample.

Sequencing used distant non-tumor lung tissue. Source of these receptors: a woman in her thirties or forties with non-small cell lung cancer.

This clonotype was seen just once. One junction end disagrees with the germline gene, perhaps due to a read error. The rearrangement links TRBV11-2 to TRBJ2-7; 8 positions match TRBD2. Germline CDR1 SGHAT, CDR2 FQNNGV. This CDR3 has 14 amino acids. In DNA form, the CDR3 reads TGTGCCAGCAGTTTAGAAGCGGGAGTCGGCGAGCCGTACTTC. Translated: CASSLEAGVGEPYF.

Turning to this clonotype: A read error may account for a junction end that differs from germline. This chain links TRBV11-3 with TRBJ2-7; 7 positions agree with TRBD1. CDR1 and CDR2 (germline): SGHNT, YENEEA. This CDR3 comprises 16 residues. The CDR3 loop reads CASGSDREKASYEQYF. The CDR3 DNA sequence: TGCGCCAGCGGCTCAGACAGGGAAAAAGCCTCCTACGAGCAGTACTTC.

This clonotype was seen ten or more times. V and J are TRBV6-6 and TRBJ2-1, with unresolved D. CDR3 length: 13 residues. V shed 8 bases and J shed 4 bases, with 12 bases lying between them. Germline V CDR1 and CDR2: MNHNY, SVGAGI (reference sequence). CDR3 in amino acids: CASRVGSYNEQFF. In nucleotides, the CDR3 is TGTGCCAGCCGCGTCGGATCATACAATGAGCAGTTCTTC.

Concerning this clonotype itself: The junction shows a germline mismatch at one end, possibly a read error. The V call is TRBV5-1, the J call TRBJ2-1; maybe TRBD2 (5 bases). The CDR3 covers 16 residues. Germline CDR1 is SGHRS and CDR2 is YFSETQ. In DNA form, the CDR3 reads TGCGACAGCAGCTTGGGTGCAGCGGCCTCCTACAATGAGCAGTTCTTC. The encoded protein is CDSSLGAAASYNEQFF.

There are a few counts of this clonotype. This chain uses TRBV5-1 with TRBJ2-5, with 7 positions matching TRBD1. This CDR3 comprises 14 residues. J gave up 1 base and V 7 bases, and 7 bases lay outside the gene matches. Germline loops: CDR1 SGHRS, CDR2 YFSETQ. The chain's CDR3 is CASGWDSTQETQYF. CDR3 coding DNA: TGCGCCAGCGGCTGGGACAGCACCCAAGAGACCCAGTACTTC. Complete variable domain (other parts from reference TRBV5-1 and TRBJ2-5): KAGVTQTPRYLIKTRGQQVTLSCSPISGHRSVSWYQQTPGQGLQFLFEYFSETQRNKGNFPGRFSGRQFSNSRSEMNVSTLELGDSALYLCASGWDSTQETQYFGPGTRLLVL.

As regards this clonotype: At one boundary the junction diverges from the germline segment, which might be a read error. The rearrangement uses TRBV24-1 and TRBJ1-6; no clear D gene. This CDR3 comprises 14 residues. Germline CDR1 KGHDR, CDR2 SFDVKD. CDR3 residues: CATSERCDNSRLHF. The CDR3 nucleotides read TGTGCCACCAGCGAAAGGTGCGATAATTCACGCCTCCACTTT.

Turning to this clonotype: As the CDR3 is not closed by the conserved phenylalanine or tryptophan, this likely results from a read error. This rearrangement joins TRBV6-1 to TRBJ1-6; the match to TRBD1 covers 7 bases. The trim removed 6 bases at V and 10 bases at J, leaving 3 bases unmatched. Looked up from germline, CDR1 is MNHNS and CDR2 is SASEGT. This CDR3 is built from 12 residues. The CDR3 region is CASRTGWSPLHY. The CDR3 region has the DNA TGTGCCAGCAGGACAGGGTGGTCACCCCTCCACTAT.

This clonotype was detected many times. The chain couples TRBV12-3 or TRBV12-4 to TRBJ1-5; D remains unclear. The CDR3 consists of 13 residues. V shed 6 bases and J shed 0 bases, with 6 bases lying between them. CDR3 nucleotides: TGTGCCAGCAGCCTAGGTAGCAATCAGCCCCAGCATTTT. It encodes CASSLGSNQPQHF.

Notes on this clonotype: Given a much more abundant clone one base away, this may be a read error. This likely comes from a read error, as the CDR3 has no conserved phenylalanine or tryptophan at its end. The chain couples TRBV20-1 to TRBJ1-2; 9 nucleotides agree with TRBD1. The CDR3 runs 13 residues. Trimming took 5 bases from V and 8 from J; bases not matched to a gene: 9. CDR1 and CDR2 from the germline V gene are DFQATT and SNEGSKA (reference sequence). The CDR3 sequence is CSAGTGPGEGYTL. The CDR3 coding sequence is TGCAGTGCTGGGACAGGGCCTGGGGAAGGCTACACCTTA.

In its sample, this clonotype was seen a few times. This may arise from a read error, as a much more abundant clone is one base away. This chain uses TRBV6-1 with TRBJ2-7, with D perhaps TRBD1 or TRBD2 (5 bases each). CDR1 and CDR2 (germline): MNHNS, SASEGT. The CDR3 has 15 amino acids. The CDR3, as DNA: TGTGTCAGCAGTGGTCTGAGGGGTCAGACCTACGAGCAGTACTTC. Translation gives CVSSGLRGQTYEQYF.

For this clonotype: With a much larger clone just one base away, this may be a read error. This likely comes from a read error, as the CDR3 has no conserved phenylalanine or tryptophan at its end. V gene TRBV20-1 combines with J gene TRBJ2-1, with a weak D call TRBD1 (5 bases). The CDR3 spans 14 residues. Per germline, CDR1 DFQATT and CDR2 SNEGSKA (reference sequence). Trimming left V 0 bases short and J 2 bases short, with 8 bases between. CDR3 in DNA: TGCAGTGCTAGAGACCAGGGAACCTACAATGAGCAGTTCCTC. This encodes CSARDQGTYNEQFL.

This clonotype was seen repeatedly, ten times or more. The genes are TRBV7-9 and TRBJ1-6; D gene unclear. The CDR3 loop spans 16 amino acids. Deletions cut 5 bases from V and 4 bases from J, with 15 bases between. Looked up from germline, CDR1 is SEHNR and CDR2 is FQNEAQ (reference sequence). The CDR3 DNA follows: TGTGCCAGCAGCGTAGGAGCGGGATTTTATAATTCACCCCTCCACTTT. It encodes CASSVGAGFYNSPLHF.

This chain uses TRBV11-3 with TRBJ2-3; 8 nucleotides align to TRBD1. Germline V gives CDR1 SGHNT, CDR2 YENEEA. This CDR3 spans 16 amino acids. Losses at the gene ends were 11 bases for V and 5 bases for J; bases not matched to a gene: 18. The CDR3 DNA is TGTGCCTGCAACCTTCTAACAGGGGGAAGAATAGATACGCAGTATTTT. Its protein product is CACNLLTGGRIDTQYF.

This clonotype was picked up one time. The genes are TRBV6-6 and TRBJ1-2; 10 bases agree with TRBD1. Germline-derived CDR1 and CDR2 are MNHNY and SVGAGI (reference sequence). The CDR3 spans 15 residues. Losses at the gene ends were 7 bases for V and 11 bases for J; bases not matched to a gene: 16. CDR3 nucleotide sequence: TGTGCCAGCACCCCCCGAGACAGGGGGCGAGGTGGATACACCTTC. Translated: CASTPRDRGRGGYTF.

Only a few counts were recorded for this clonotype. A clone one base away is much larger, so this may be a read error. The chain employs TRBV5-6 and TRBJ1-2; D is unclear. Trimming took 3 bases from V and 11 from J, leaving 11 bases between them. The CDR3 loop spans 11 amino acids. Per the germline V gene, CDR1 is SGHDT and CDR2 is YYEEEE. The CDR3 protein is CASSSTEMYTF. The CDR3 DNA reads TGTGCCAGCAGCTCTACTGAGATGTACACCTTC. Combining the CDR3 with reference TRBV5-6 and TRBJ1-2 gives the whole variable domain DAGVTQSPTHLIKTRGQQVTLRCSPKSGHDTVSWYQQALGQGPQFIFQYYEEEERQRGNFPDRFSGHQFPNYSSELNVNALLLGDSALYLCASSSTEMYTFGSGTRLTVV.

On this clonotype itself: Compared with germline, one end of the junction differs, possibly owing to a read error. The chain has TRBV11-3 and TRBJ2-1, with D unclear. CDR3 length equals 13 residues. CDR1 and CDR2 from the germline V gene are SGHNT and YENEEA. CDR3 nucleotides: TGTGCCAGCAACTTCCGGCAGCTAAATGAACAGTTCTTT. Translation gives CASNFRQLNEQFF.

In this sample, this clonotype turned up once. The chain employs TRBV28 and TRBJ2-7; TRBD1 or TRBD2 may be the D gene (5 bases each). This CDR3 comprises 19 residues. V gave up 10 bases and J gave up 2 bases, with 33 bases separating them. Germline V gives CDR1 MDHEN, CDR2 SYDVKM. CDR3 protein: CATSFVRAAFRGQTYEQYF. CDR3 DNA: TGTGCCACTAGTTTTGTGCGGGCCGCCTTTCGGGGCCAGACCTACGAGCAGTACTTC.

The table lists this clonotype with many counts. The chain has TRBV5-1 and TRBJ2-4, with 7 bases that match TRBD1. Trimming at V came to 0 bases and at J to 2 bases, leaving 8 bases not matched to a gene. This CDR3 comprises 17 residues. In germline, CDR1 is SGHRS, CDR2 YFSETQ. Here the CDR3 reads CASSLDRGGGSKNIQYF. CDR3 sequence (DNA): TGCGCCAGCAGCTTGGACAGGGGTGGCGGATCCAAAAACATTCAGTACTTC. The entire variable domain, with the rest obtained from reference TRBV5-1 and TRBJ2-4, is as follows: KAGVTQTPRYLIKTRGQQVTLSCSPISGHRSVSWYQQTPGQGLQFLFEYFSETQRNKGNFPGRFSGRQFSNSRSEMNVSTLELGDSALYLCASSLDRGGGSKNIQYFGAGTRLSVL.

As concerns this clonotype: The CDR3 does not close with the conserved phenylalanine or tryptophan, likely indicating a read error. This chain joins TRBV11-3 and TRBJ2-7, with 8 bases lining up with TRBD1. This CDR3 spans 15 amino acids. The germline V gene encodes CDR1 SGHNT and CDR2 YENEEA. The CDR3 here is CVTSLGTGPAYEQYY. As DNA, the CDR3 is TGTGTCACCAGCTTGGGGACAGGTCCCGCCTACGAGCAGTACTAC.

A note on this clonotype: It is likely a read error, because the conserved phenylalanine at the end of the CDR3 is missing. The rearrangement links TRBV29-1 to TRBJ1-2; D call uncertain. Between the trimmed V and J ends, which lost 3 bases and 0 bases, there was a span of 11 bases. CDR3 length: 14 residues. CDR1 and CDR2 from the germline V gene are SQVTM and ANQGSEA. The CDR3 nucleotides read TGCAGCGTTGATGTCCATGGAACTAACTATGGCTACACCCTC. It yields the protein CSVDVHGTNYGYTL.

J is TRBJ2-1 and V is TRBV4-1; D is perhaps TRBD2 (6 bases). The CDR3 length is 14 residues. Trimming took 7 bases from V and 6 from J, leaving 16 bases between them. The germline V gene encodes CDR1 MGHRA and CDR2 YSYEKL. The CDR3 spells CASTRAGRGNEQFF. The CDR3, as DNA: TGCGCCAGCACCAGGGCAGGGCGGGGCAATGAGCAGTTCTTC.

This sequence joins TRBV2 and TRBJ2-1; TRBD2 matches at 7 bases. Germline values: CDR1 SNHLY, CDR2 FYNNEI. This CDR3 region has 15 residues. J was trimmed by 3 bases and V by 5 bases; bases with no gene match: 7. CDR3 nucleotides: TGTGCCAGCAGTTCCGGGTCTAGCGGCTACAATGAGCAGTTCTTC. This gives the protein CASSSGSSGYNEQFF.

A remark on this clonotype: This may come from a read error, since a much larger clone is one base off. The V gene is TRBV20-1, the J gene TRBJ2-7; 8 positions match TRBD2. Germline V gene sequence: CDR1 DFQATT, CDR2 SNEGSKA (reference sequence). CDR3 length: 15 residues. The CDR3 DNA reads as TGCAGTGCTACAAAACCGGGACTAGGGGACTACGGGCAGTACTTC. This gives the protein CSATKPGLGDYGQYF.